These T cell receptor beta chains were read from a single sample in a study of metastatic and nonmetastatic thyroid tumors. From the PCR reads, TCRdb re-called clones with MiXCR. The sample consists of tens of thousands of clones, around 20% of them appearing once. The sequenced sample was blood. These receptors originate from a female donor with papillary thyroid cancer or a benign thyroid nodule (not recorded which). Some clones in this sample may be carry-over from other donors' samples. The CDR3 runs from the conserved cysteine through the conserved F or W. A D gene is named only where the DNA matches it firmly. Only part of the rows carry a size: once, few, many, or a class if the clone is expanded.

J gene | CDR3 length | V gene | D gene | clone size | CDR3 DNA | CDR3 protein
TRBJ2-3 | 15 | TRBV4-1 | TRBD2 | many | TGCGCCAGCAGCAAAGGACTAGCCGATGGAGATACGCAGTATTTT | CASSKGLADGDTQYF
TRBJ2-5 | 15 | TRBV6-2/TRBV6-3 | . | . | TGTGCCAGCAGTTATGGTCATGTGGCATGGGAGACCCAGTACTTC | CASSYGHVAWETQYF
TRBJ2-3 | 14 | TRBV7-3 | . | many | TGTGCCAGCAGCTTAGGTCTGGGCACAGATACGCAGTATTTT | CASSLGLGTDTQYF
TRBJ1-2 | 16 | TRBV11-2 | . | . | TGTGCCAGCAGCTTATCTAAGGGGGTAGCTAACTATGGCTACACCTTC | CASSLSKGVANYGYTF
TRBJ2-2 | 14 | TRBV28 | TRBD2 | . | TGTGCCAGCAACCCTGCCGGGGGGGACGGGGAGCTGTTTTTT | CASNPAGGDGELFF
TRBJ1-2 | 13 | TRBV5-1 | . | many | TGCGCCAGCAGCTTGGACAGGGACTATGGCTACACCTTC | CASSLDRDYGYTF
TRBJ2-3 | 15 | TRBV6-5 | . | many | TGTGCCAGCAGTTACTCGATTCGGGAGTGGCCCTCGCAGTATTTT | CASSYSIREWPSQYF
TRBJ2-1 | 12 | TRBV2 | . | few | TGTGCCTGGGGGTCAGGGCACGATGAGCAGTTCTTC | CAWGSGHDEQFF
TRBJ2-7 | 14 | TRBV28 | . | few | TGTGCCAGCAGTTACCCACAAGGGGTCTACGAGCAGTACTTT | CASSYPQGVYEQYF
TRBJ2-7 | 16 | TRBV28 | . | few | TGTGCCAGCAGCCTAACGACAGTATACGGGAGAAGAGAGCAGTACTTC | CASSLTTVYGRREQYF
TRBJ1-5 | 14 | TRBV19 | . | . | TGTTCCAGTAGGCTACTAGGGAGCAATCAGCCCCAGCATTTT | CSSRLLGSNQPQHF
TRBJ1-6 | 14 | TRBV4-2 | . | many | TGTGCCAGCAGCCAAGATAGGTACTACTCACCCCTCCACTTT | CASSQDRYYSPLHF
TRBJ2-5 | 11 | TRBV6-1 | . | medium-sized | TGTGCCAGCAGTGAAGGGGAGACCCAGTACTTC | CASSEGETQYF
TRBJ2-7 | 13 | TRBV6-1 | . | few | TGTGCCAGCAGCCTAACTAGTTCTTACGAGCAGTACTTC | CASSLTSSYEQYF
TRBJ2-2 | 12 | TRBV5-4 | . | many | TGTGCCAGCAGCCCGAGGACCGGGGAGCTGTTTTTT | CASSPRTGELFF
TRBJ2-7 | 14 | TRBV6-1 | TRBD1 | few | TGTTCCAGCAGTTCAGACAGGGTCCCCTACGAGCAGTACTTC | CSSSSDRVPYEQYF
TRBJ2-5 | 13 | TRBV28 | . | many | TGTGCCAGCAGTTTAAGTTACCAAGAGACCCAGTACTTC | CASSLSYQETQYF
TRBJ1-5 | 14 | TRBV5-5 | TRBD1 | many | TGTGCCAGCAGCACCGGGACAGGGGGCCTGCCCCAGCATTTT | CASSTGTGGLPQHF
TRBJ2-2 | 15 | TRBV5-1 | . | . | TGCGCCAGTAGCCCCCGCACAGGTGGAACCGGGGAGCTGTTTTTT | CASSPRTGGTGELFF
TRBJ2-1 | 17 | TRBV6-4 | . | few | TGTGCCAGCAGTGATATTTCCGGCGGGGTGAAGTACAATGAGCAGTTCTTC | CASSDISGGVKYNEQFF
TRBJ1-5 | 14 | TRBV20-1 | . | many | TGCAGTGCTAGAGATTCCGGGACGAATCAGCCCCAGCATTTT | CSARDSGTNQPQHF
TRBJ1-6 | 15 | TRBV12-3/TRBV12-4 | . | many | TGTGCCAGCAGCCCCGGGGGGGCGGTCGGTTCACCCCTCCACTTT | CASSPGGAVGSPLHF
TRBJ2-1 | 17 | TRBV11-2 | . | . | TGTGCCAGCAGCCACAGTTCAGGCCCGGACTCCCGCAATGAGCAATTCTTC | CASSHSSGPDSRNEQFF
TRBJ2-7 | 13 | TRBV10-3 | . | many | TGTGCCATCTCGGCCAATTCGGACTACGAGCAGTACTTC | CAISANSDYEQYF
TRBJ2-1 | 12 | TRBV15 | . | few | TGTGCCACCAGTGAACGGGACCGTGGGCCGTTCTTC | CATSERDRGPFF
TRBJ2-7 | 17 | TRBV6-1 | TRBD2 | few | TGTGCCAGCACCCCCTTCCTGACTAGCGGGAGTGCTTACGAGCAGTACTTC | CASTPFLTSGSAYEQYF
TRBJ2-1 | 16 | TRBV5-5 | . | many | TGTGCCAGCAGCTTGGGCGGGACTCCCGCTTACAATGAGCAGTTCTTC | CASSLGGTPAYNEQFF
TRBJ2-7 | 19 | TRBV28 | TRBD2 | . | TGTGCCAGCAGACGCCCCTCCGGGACTAGCGGGTCCTCCTCCTACGAGCAGTACTTC | CASRRPSGTSGSSSYEQYF
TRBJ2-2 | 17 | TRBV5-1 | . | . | TGCTCCAGCAGCCCGGCGGGGGCAGGGATGAACACCGGGGAGCTTTTTTTT | CSSSPAGAGMNTGELFF
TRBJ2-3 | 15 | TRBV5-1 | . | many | TGCGCCAGCAGCTTGGACGGATCTAGCACAGATACGCAGTATTTT | CASSLDGSSTDTQYF
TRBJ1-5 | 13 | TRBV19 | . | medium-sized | TGTGCCAGTAGTACCCACTTGAATCAGCCCCAGCATTTT | CASSTHLNQPQHF
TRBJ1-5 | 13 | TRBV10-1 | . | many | TGCGCCAGCAGTGAGGGACGCAATCAGCCCCAGCATTTT | CASSEGRNQPQHF
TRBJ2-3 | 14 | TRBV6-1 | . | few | TGTGCCAGCCAGTCGGCAGAGATGTCAGATACGCAGTATTTT | CASQSAEMSDTQYF
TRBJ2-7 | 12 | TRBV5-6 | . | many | TGTGCCAGCAGCCTCGGACGGTACGAGCAGTACTTC | CASSLGRYEQYF
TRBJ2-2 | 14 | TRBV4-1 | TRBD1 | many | TGCGCCAGCAGCCTGGGACAGGGTAGCGGGGAGCTGTTTTTT | CASSLGQGSGELFF
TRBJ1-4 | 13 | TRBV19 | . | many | TGTGCCAGTACCAAGCAAACTAATGAAAAACTGTTTTTT | CASTKQTNEKLFF
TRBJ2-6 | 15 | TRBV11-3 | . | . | TGTGCCAGCAGCTTAGATGACTCTGGGCCCAACGTCCTGACTTTC | CASSLDDSGPNVLTF
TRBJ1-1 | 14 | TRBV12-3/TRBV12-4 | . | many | TGTGCCAGCACCTCATTCACAGGGAGGACTGAAGCTTTCTTT | CASTSFTGRTEAFF
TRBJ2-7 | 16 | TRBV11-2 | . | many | TGTGCCAGCAGCTTAGGATGGTCTAGCGTGTCCTACGAGCAGTACTTC | CASSLGWSSVSYEQYF
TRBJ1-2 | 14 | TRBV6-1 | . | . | TGTGCCAGCAGCCCCGGGTCAGCTAACTATGGCTACACCTTC | CASSPGSANYGYTF
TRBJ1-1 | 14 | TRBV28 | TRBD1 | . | TGTGCCAGCAGTACGGGACAGAGGAACACTGAAGCTTTCTTT | CASSTGQRNTEAFF
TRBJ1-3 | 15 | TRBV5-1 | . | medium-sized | TGCGCCAGCAGCCCGGGGGACTTCTCTGGAAACACCATATATTTT | CASSPGDFSGNTIYF
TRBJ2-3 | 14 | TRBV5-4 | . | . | TGTGCCAGCAGCTTGGCCGCGAGCGCAGATACGCAGTATTTT | CASSLAASADTQYF
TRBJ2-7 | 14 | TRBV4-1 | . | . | TGCGCCAGCAGCCCCCGATTGGGTGGCTACGAGCAGTACTTC | CASSPRLGGYEQYF
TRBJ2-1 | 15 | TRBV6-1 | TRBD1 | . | TGTGCCAGCACTGGCCCCGGGACAGGGAACAATGAGCAGTTCTTC | CASTGPGTGNNEQFF
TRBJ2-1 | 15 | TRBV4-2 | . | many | TGTGCCAGCAGCCAGCCATTCGGGGCCCGCAATGAGCAGTTCTTC | CASSQPFGARNEQFF
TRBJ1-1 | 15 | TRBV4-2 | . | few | TGTGCCAGCAGCCAAGTTCCGGGAGGGAACACTGAAGCTTTCTTT | CASSQVPGGNTEAFF
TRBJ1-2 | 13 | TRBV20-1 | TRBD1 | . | TGCAGTGCCGATAAAGCAGGGGGCGTGGGCTACACCTTC | CSADKAGGVGYTF
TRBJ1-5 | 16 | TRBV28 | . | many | TGTGCCAGCGCGAGCCTTCTGTCGTTTGGCAATCAGCCCCAGCATTTT | CASASLLSFGNQPQHF
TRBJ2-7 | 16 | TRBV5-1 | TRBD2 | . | TGCGCCAGCAGCTTGGAAGGGACTAGCGGGAGATTAGTGCAGTACTTC | CASSLEGTSGRLVQYF
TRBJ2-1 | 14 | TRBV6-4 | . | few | TGTGCCACCCACAGGAGTAGATCATACAATGAGCAGTTCTTC | CATHRSRSYNEQFF
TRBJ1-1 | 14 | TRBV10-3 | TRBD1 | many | TGTGCCATCAGGACAGGGGGCGAGAACACTGAAGCTTTCTTT | CAIRTGGENTEAFF
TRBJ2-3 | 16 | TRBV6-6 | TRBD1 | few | TGTGCCAGCAGTTACCATGCCGGGACAGGGTGGTATACGCAGTATTTT | CASSYHAGTGWYTQYF
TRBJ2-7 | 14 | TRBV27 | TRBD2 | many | TGTGCCAGCCAACTAGCGGGAGGGGCCTACGAGCAGTACTTC | CASQLAGGAYEQYF